These 30 T cell receptor beta chains originate from one sample sequenced in a study of control samples from healthy donors and cancer patients. Sequencing used immunoSEQ multiplex PCR; TCRdb keeps in-frame clones, though not all of them. This table holds under 95,000 clones, roughly 82% found once. Sequenced input: blood. The receptors were sampled from a man aged 50-60 years in good health.

This sequence joins TRBV5-1 and TRBJ1-2; D not resolved. This CDR3 comprises 13 residues. Germline CDR1 reads SGHRS; CDR2 reads YFSETQ. The V gene lost 5 bases and the J gene lost 2 bases, with 10 bases spanning the gap. The CDR3 coding sequence is TGCGCCAGCAGACCAGACGAAAACTATGGCTACACCTTC. It yields the protein CASRPDENYGYTF. Combining the CDR3 with reference TRBV5-1 and TRBJ1-2 gives the whole variable domain KAGVTQTPRYLIKTRGQQVTLSCSPISGHRSVSWYQQTPGQGLQFLFEYFSETQRNKGNFPGRFSGRQFSNSRSEMNVSTLELGDSALYLCASRPDENYGYTFGSGTRLTVV.

This clone has more than one count but fewer than ten. The CDR3 loop reads CASSLTGDYGYTF. The CDR3 DNA reads TGTGCCAGCAGCTTGACAGGGGACTATGGCTACACCTTC. The chain combines TRBV5-4 with TRBJ1-2; 7 nucleotides match TRBD1. CDR3 length: 13 residues. Germline-derived CDR1 and CDR2 are SGHNT and YYREEE (reference sequence). Trimming took 1 base from V and 3 from J; bases not matched to a gene: 0.

V usage is TRBV18 and J usage is TRBJ2-3; D is unresolved. The V gene lost 3 bases and the J gene lost 0 bases, with 13 bases spanning the gap. Germline-derived CDR1 and CDR2 are KGHSH and LQKENI. This CDR3 region has 16 residues. CDR3 residues: CASSPPWVGSTDTQYF. In nucleotides, the CDR3 is TGTGCCAGCTCACCCCCCTGGGTGGGGAGCACAGATACGCAGTATTTT.

This clone was counted only a few times. The genes are TRBV19 and TRBJ1-5; 7 bases match TRBD1. The germline V gene has CDR1 LNHDA and CDR2 SQIVND (reference sequence). Losses at the gene ends were 1 base for V and 0 bases for J; bases not matched to a gene: 9. CDR3 length equals 18 residues. CDR3 region: CASSIVDRQIYSNQPQHF. The CDR3 nucleotides are TGTGCCAGTAGTATAGTGGACAGGCAGATTTATAGCAATCAGCCCCAGCATTTT.

CDR3 region: CASSFGMNTEAFF. The CDR3 DNA follows: TGTGCCAGCAGCTTCGGTATGAACACTGAAGCTTTCTTT. This chain joins TRBV7-2 and TRBJ1-1; no definite D call. V was shortened by 3 bases and J by 0 bases, with 5 bases between the two germline ends. The CDR3 has 13 residues. CDR1 and CDR2 from the germline V gene are SGHTA and FQGNSA.

A few counts support this clone. V is TRBV18 and J is TRBJ1-6, with D perhaps matching TRBD1 (6 bases). The CDR3 extends over 13 amino acids. V was clipped by 4 bases and J by 14 bases, with 15 bases between them. Germline loops: CDR1 KGHSH, CDR2 LQKENI. CDR3 amino acids: CASSRETGETLHF. The CDR3 region has the DNA TGTGCCAGCTCACGCGAGACAGGCGAGACCCTCCACTTT.

This chain connects TRBV5-1 to TRBJ2-3; D is ambiguous. Germline V gene lookup returns CDR1 SGHRS and CDR2 YFSETQ. V dropped 6 bases and J dropped 5 bases, with 16 bases sitting between them. The CDR3 is made up of 14 amino acids. CDR3: CASTPRGLVDTQYF. The CDR3 coding sequence is TGCGCCAGCACCCCTCGAGGATTGGTAGATACGCAGTATTTT.

For the CDR3, the DNA is TGTGCCAGCAGTGAGGATTTAGGGTTCTATGGCTACACCTTC. It codes for CASSEDLGFYGYTF. The chain links TRBV2 to TRBJ1-2; D remains ambiguous. In germline, CDR1 is SNHLY, CDR2 FYNNEI. The germline V and J ends were trimmed by 3 bases and 4 bases, with 12 bases remaining between them. This CDR3 is 14 amino acids long.

The chain combines TRBV28 with TRBJ1-2, with D unclear. The CDR3 sequence is 11 residues long. Germline loops: CDR1 MDHEN, CDR2 SYDVKM. Trimming cost V 6 bases and J 14 bases, with 16 bases left between them. CDR3 coding DNA: TGTGCCAGCAGCCCGGGGATACGCTGGACCTTC. Translating gives CASSPGIRWTF.

This chain links TRBV6-2 or TRBV6-3 with TRBJ2-7; unclear D gene. The V end lost 1 base, the J end lost 4 bases, and 8 bases lay between the germline ends. The CDR3 length is 13 residues. The germline CDR1 and CDR2 sequences are MNHEY and SVGEGT. CDR3 sequence reads: CASSYLLPYEQYF. In nucleotides, the CDR3 is TGTGCCAGCAGTTACTTGTTGCCATACGAGCAGTACTTC.

CDR3 in DNA: TGTGCCAGTAGTACCGACAGGGCTAACTATGGCTACACCTTC. Its translation is CASSTDRANYGYTF. The chain recombines TRBV19 with TRBJ1-2; 7 positions agree with TRBD1. V lost 4 bases, J lost 0 bases, and 2 bases stayed unmatched. The length of the CDR3 is 14 residues. Looked up from germline, CDR1 is LNHDA and CDR2 is SQIVND (reference sequence).

CDR3 protein: CASTPWAEDYNEQFF. DNA of the CDR3: TGTGCCAGCACCCCCTGGGCGGAAGACTACAATGAGCAGTTCTTC. J is TRBJ2-1 and V is TRBV5-4; the D is unclear. CDR1 SGHNT and CDR2 YYREEE come from the germline V gene (reference sequence). This CDR3 spans 15 amino acids. The V end was cut by 6 bases, the J end by 3 bases, with 16 bases between.

The chain has TRBV24-1 and TRBJ2-5; 13 bases are a match to TRBD2. Germline CDR1 is KGHDR and CDR2 is SFDVKD. J was trimmed by 4 bases and V by 5 bases; bases with no gene match: 9. CDR3 length equals 17 residues. The DNA of the CDR3 is TGTGCCACCAGTGGGGGACTAGCGGGACCGTGGGGAGAGACCCAGTACTTC. Translated: CATSGGLAGPWGETQYF.

The genes are TRBV30 and TRBJ2-5; 14 nucleotides align to TRBD2. Germline-derived CDR1 and CDR2 are GTSNPN and SVGIG (reference sequence). V dropped 3 bases and J dropped 0; count of bases not matched to a gene: 12. The CDR3 has 19 residues. Here the CDR3 reads CAWSGRLAGGMGYQETQYF. The CDR3 DNA sequence: TGTGCCTGGAGCGGGCGACTAGCGGGAGGGATGGGGTACCAAGAGACCCAGTACTTC.

This clone has more than one count but fewer than ten. The DNA for the CDR3 is TGCGCCAGCAGCCAAGAAGGGGCGGGCGGGATAGTAGGCGAGCAGTACTTC. It encodes CASSQEGAGGIVGEQYF. V is TRBV4-1 and J is TRBJ2-7, with D perhaps TRBD2 (6 bases). The germline V gene has CDR1 MGHRA and CDR2 YSYEKL. The CDR3 sequence is 17 residues long. Trimming cost V 0 bases and J 6 bases, with 21 bases left between them.

The chain has TRBV11-3 and TRBJ2-5; D gene ambiguous. The V gene's germline CDR1 is SGHNT and CDR2 YENEEA. Trimming left V 5 bases short and J 3 bases short, with 4 bases between. The CDR3 runs 11 residues. DNA of the CDR3: TGTGCCAGCAGCACCAAAGAGACCCAGTACTTC. This codes for CASSTKETQYF.

V usage is TRBV14 and J usage is TRBJ2-3; 9 bases agree with TRBD2. The CDR3 covers 16 residues. V lost 0 bases to trimming and J lost 5 bases; unmatched junction nucleotides: 6. Germline lookup yields CDR1 SGHDN and CDR2 FVKESK. CDR3 amino acids: CASSQDRLAERDTQYF. The CDR3 coding sequence is TGTGCCAGCAGCCAAGATAGACTAGCGGAAAGAGATACGCAGTATTTT. Full variable domain (missing parts from reference TRBV14 and TRBJ2-3): EAGVTQFPSHSVIEKGQTVTLRCDPISGHDNLYWYRRVMGKEIKFLLHFVKESKQDESGMPNNRFLAERTGGTYSTLKVQPAELEDSGVYFCASSQDRLAERDTQYFGPGTRLTVL.

The CDR3 here is CASSSGRQGKTEAFF. The CDR3 region has the DNA TGCGCCAGCAGCTCAGGGCGACAGGGTAAAACTGAAGCTTTCTTT. The rearrangement links TRBV5-1 to TRBJ1-1, with 7 bases identical to TRBD1. The V segment lost 3 bases and the J segment 5 bases; nucleotides outside the gene matches: 10. This CDR3 is built from 15 residues. CDR1 and CDR2 from the germline V gene are SGHRS and YFSETQ.

In DNA form, the CDR3 reads TGTGCCAGCTCACTCTCCTCTGGAGAGACCCAGTACTTC. It encodes CASSLSSGETQYF. This chain links TRBV18 with TRBJ2-5; no clear D gene. Germline V gene data show CDR1 as KGHSH and CDR2 as LQKENI. V lost 4 bases and J 4 bases, leaving 10 bases between the germline ends. This CDR3 contains 13 residues.

CDR3 DNA sequence: TGTGCCAGCAGCCAGACAGGGGCTAATATCCTAGCCAAAAACATTCAGTACTTC. This codes for CASSQTGANILAKNIQYF. The chain has TRBV3-1 (or the pseudogene TRBV3-2) and TRBJ2-4, with 8 bases aligning to TRBD1. Looked up from germline, CDR1 is LGHDT and CDR2 is YNNKEL (reference sequence). Trimming cost V 3 bases and J 0 bases; bases outside gene matches: 10. The CDR3 is made up of 18 amino acids.

This clone was recorded a few times. The chain employs TRBV6-5 and TRBJ2-7, with TRBD2 as a possible D gene (6 bases). CDR1 MNHEY and CDR2 SVGAGI come from the germline V gene. The CDR3 totals 14 residues. V was pared by 8 bases and J by 3 bases, with 17 bases between. CDR3: CASSDYRQHYEQYF. The CDR3 DNA sequence: TGTGCCAGCTCGGACTACCGACAACACTACGAGCAGTACTTC.

V is TRBV3-1 (or the pseudogene TRBV3-2) and J is TRBJ1-2; D is unresolved. Trimming removed 0 bases from V and 8 bases from J, with 7 bases in between. This CDR3 has 12 residues. Germline V CDR1 and CDR2: LGHDT, YNNKEL (reference sequence). In DNA form, the CDR3 reads TGTGCCAGCAGCCAAGAGGCTCGCGGCTACACCTTC. Translated: CASSQEARGYTF.

This clone appeared a single time. The rearrangement uses TRBV3-1 (or the pseudogene TRBV3-2) and TRBJ1-1; D is unresolved. The CDR3 is 14 residues long. Germline V gene sequence: CDR1 LGHDT, CDR2 YNNKEL (reference sequence). Trimming pared 0 bases from V and 1 base from J, leaving 6 bases between. The chain's CDR3 is CASSQDIRNTEAFF. CDR3 in DNA: TGTGCCAGCAGCCAAGATATCAGGAACACTGAAGCTTTCTTT.

The chain carries TRBV5-4 and TRBJ2-7; 7 bases agree with TRBD2. The germline gives CDR1 SGHNT, CDR2 YYREEE (reference sequence). Trimming at V came to 5 bases and at J to 3 bases, leaving 2 bases not matched to a gene. The CDR3 consists of 12 residues. DNA for the CDR3: TGTGCCAGCAGTCCGGGGGGCTACGAGCAGTACTTC. Protein: CASSPGGYEQYF.

In its sample, this clone was seen once. The chain employs TRBV5-8 and TRBJ1-5; 7 bases match TRBD1. Germline-derived CDR1 and CDR2 are SGHTS and YDEGEE. The CDR3 totals 15 residues. Trimming removed 7 bases from V and 5 bases from J; junction bases left unmatched: 12. For the CDR3, the DNA is TGTGCCAGCGAGAACCAACAGGGGTGGGATCAGCCCCAGCATTTT. This translates into CASENQQGWDQPQHF.

The DNA of the CDR3 is TGTGCCAGCAGTTACTCACAGGCAGGGGCCTACGAGCAGTACTTC. It translates to CASSYSQAGAYEQYF. The V call is TRBV6-2 or TRBV6-3, the J call TRBJ2-7, with D tentatively TRBD1 (6 bases). In germline, CDR1 is MNHEY, CDR2 SVGEGT. Trimming shortened V by 0 bases and J by 2 bases, and 11 bases separated the two germline ends. This CDR3 has 15 amino acids.

The gene calls are TRBV23-1 and TRBJ1-6; D not certain. TRBV23-1 is placed among ORFs of uncertain function. This CDR3 is built from 20 residues. With 6 bases removed from V and 0 bases from J, the gap between germline ends came to 24 bases. CDR3 DNA sequence: TGCGCCAGCAGCCGCAATCGGAATAGGCGTCCCAGCTCCTATAATTCACCCCTCCACTTT. Its protein is CASSRNRNRRPSSYNSPLHF.

The chain employs TRBV12-5 and TRBJ2-2, with 9 bases aligning to TRBD1. The CDR3 length is 15 residues. The trim removed 6 bases at V and 5 bases at J, leaving 7 bases unmatched. Germline values: CDR1 LGHNT, CDR2 FRNRAP. CDR3 amino acids: CASGPGQGITGELFF. The CDR3 nucleotides read TGTGCTAGTGGCCCGGGACAGGGTATAACCGGGGAGCTGTTTTTT.

J is TRBJ1-2 and V is TRBV6-6; D possibly corresponds to TRBD1 (5 bases). The germline gives CDR1 MNHNY, CDR2 SVGAGI (reference sequence). CDR3 length equals 13 residues. The ends were cut back, 6 bases at V and 7 bases at J, with 15 bases in the middle. CDR3 DNA: TGTGCCAGCAGCTCGGACACCGCCGGTGGCTACACCTTC. Its translation: CASSSDTAGGYTF.

The rearrangement uses TRBV12-3 or TRBV12-4 and TRBJ1-1; D call uncertain. The V end lost 7 bases, the J end lost 4 bases, and 10 bases lay between the germline ends. This CDR3 comprises 12 residues. The CDR3 region is CASKLPPTEAFF. In nucleotides, the CDR3 is TGTGCCAGCAAGTTACCCCCCACTGAAGCTTTCTTT.